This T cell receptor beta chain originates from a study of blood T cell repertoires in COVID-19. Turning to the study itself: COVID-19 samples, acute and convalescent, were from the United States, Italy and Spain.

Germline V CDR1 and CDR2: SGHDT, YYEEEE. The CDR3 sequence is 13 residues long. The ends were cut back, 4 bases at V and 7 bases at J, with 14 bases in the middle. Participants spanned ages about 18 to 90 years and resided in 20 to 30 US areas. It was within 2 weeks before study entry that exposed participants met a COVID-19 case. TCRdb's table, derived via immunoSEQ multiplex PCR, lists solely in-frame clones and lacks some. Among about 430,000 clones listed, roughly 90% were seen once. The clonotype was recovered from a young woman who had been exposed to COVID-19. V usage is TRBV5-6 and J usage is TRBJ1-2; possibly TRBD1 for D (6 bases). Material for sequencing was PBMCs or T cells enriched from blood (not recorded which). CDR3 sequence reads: CASSVTGFGGYTF. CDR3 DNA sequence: TGTGCCAGCAGCGTCACAGGGTTCGGTGGCTACACCTTC.